Presented here are 16 T cell receptor beta chains from one specimen sequenced in a study of control samples from healthy donors and cancer patients. TCRdb's copy holds only in-frame clones and misses some; the assay was immunoSEQ multiplex PCR. Counted here are 200,000 or so clones, 85% to 95% occurring once; the ten biggest clones make up roughly 1.6%. Source material: blood. The receptors were sampled from a man in his fifties in good health.

V is TRBV5-1 and J is TRBJ2-5; TRBD1 might be the D (6 bases). V was clipped by 7 bases and J by 5 bases, with 15 bases between them. Germline CDR1 reads SGHRS; CDR2 reads YFSETQ. This CDR3 is 13 amino acids long. CDR3 DNA: TGCGCCAGCGGGGGCTTGTCGGGGGAGACCCAGTACTTC. Its protein product is CASGGLSGETQYF.

This clone has a single count. CDR3 amino acids: CASIPRLGLGHEQYF. CDR3 nucleotide sequence: TGTGCCAGCATCCCCCGGCTGGGACTAGGGCACGAGCAGTACTTC. The chain carries TRBV6-6 and TRBJ2-7; 8 nucleotides line up with TRBD2. The CDR3 consists of 15 residues. Germline CDR1 is MNHNY and CDR2 is SVGAGI (reference sequence). V gave up 7 bases and J gave up 5 bases; unmatched junction bases: 13.

This chain links TRBV28 with TRBJ2-7, with a weak D call TRBD1 (6 bases). V was trimmed by 3 bases and J by 5 bases, leaving 11 bases between them. Germline-derived CDR1 and CDR2 are MDHEN and SYDVKM. The CDR3 covers 13 residues. Here the CDR3 DNA reads TGTGCCAGCAGTTTTTACCCAGGGGACGAGCAGTACTTC. Translating gives CASSFYPGDEQYF.

The chain has TRBV29-1 and TRBJ1-2, with D maybe TRBD1 (5 bases). The germline V and J ends were trimmed by 4 bases and 5 bases, with 11 bases remaining between them. Germline V lookup: CDR1 SQVTM, CDR2 ANQGSEA. This CDR3 has 12 residues. CDR3 sequence (DNA): TGCAGCGTTGGGGGGATTGCGTATGGCTACACCTTC. The encoded protein is CSVGGIAYGYTF.

CDR3: CASSLGGPSGANVLTF. The CDR3 nucleotides are TGTGCCAGCAGCTTGGGAGGGCCGTCTGGGGCCAACGTCCTGACTTTC. The chain is built from TRBV5-5 and TRBJ2-6; D is possibly TRBD2 (5 bases). The CDR3 sequence is 16 residues long. From germline, CDR1 is SGHKS and CDR2 YYEKEE (reference sequence). Trimming left V 0 bases short and J 1 base short, with 8 bases between.

The chain couples TRBV10-3 to TRBJ2-3; D is ambiguous. CDR3 length: 18 residues. Germline V lookup: CDR1 ENHRY, CDR2 SYGVKD. Trimming cost V 2 bases and J 3 bases, with 21 bases left between them. The CDR3 here is CAISEGKQPLTGTDTQYF. The CDR3 nucleotides read TGTGCCATCAGTGAGGGAAAACAGCCCCTTACGGGTACAGATACGCAGTATTTT.

The genes are TRBV11-1 and TRBJ1-2; the D gene is possibly TRBD1 (6 bases). The CDR3 is 14 residues long. From germline, CDR1 is SGHAT and CDR2 FQDESV (reference sequence). Trimming cost V 3 bases and J 3 bases, with 11 bases left between them. Here the CDR3 reads CASSLGAADYGYTF. In nucleotides, the CDR3 is TGTGCCAGCAGCTTGGGGGCAGCGGACTATGGCTACACCTTC.

V and J are TRBV10-3 and TRBJ2-7; tentatively, D is TRBD1 (5 bases). V was pared by 4 bases and J by 3 bases, with 13 bases between. The CDR3 is made up of 14 amino acids. Germline V gene data show CDR1 as ENHRY and CDR2 as SYGVKD. The CDR3 coding sequence is TGTGCCATCAGTGCTGAGCCCGACAGCTACGAGCAGTACTTC. It specifies CAISAEPDSYEQYF.

J is TRBJ1-2 and V is TRBV24-1; D possibly corresponds to TRBD1 (5 bases). Trimming shortened V by 6 bases and J by 2 bases, and 6 bases separated the two germline ends. CDR1 and CDR2 from the germline V gene are KGHDR and SFDVKD. The CDR3 is 12 residues long. CDR3 DNA sequence: TGTGCCACCAGTAGGGGAAACTATGGCTACACCTTC. Translated: CATSRGNYGYTF.

This chain links TRBV10-3 with TRBJ2-7; 8 nucleotides agree with TRBD1. This CDR3 has 14 amino acids. Germline CDR1 is ENHRY and CDR2 is SYGVKD. The V and J ends lost 10 bases and 1 base, in that order; junction bases with no gene match: 9. As DNA, the CDR3 is TGTGCCACCCGAGGACAGGGAGATTCCTACGAGCAGTACGTC. Translation gives CATRGQGDSYEQYV.

The V call is TRBV18, the J call TRBJ1-5; a possible D gene is TRBD1 (5 bases). CDR1 and CDR2 from the germline V gene are KGHSH and LQKENI. This CDR3 spans 14 amino acids. The V and J ends lost 8 bases and 0 bases respectively, with 11 bases between them. In nucleotides, the CDR3 is TGTGCCAGCGGAGGACAAAATAGCAATCAGCCCCAGCATTTT. Amino acids: CASGGQNSNQPQHF.

The chain joins TRBV9 to TRBJ1-4, with a weak D call TRBD1 (6 bases). The CDR3 length is 14 residues. The V gene's germline CDR1 is SGDLS and CDR2 YYNGEE. V gave up 2 bases and J gave up 5 bases, with 10 bases separating them. The CDR3 here is CASSVGGPNEKLFF. The CDR3 nucleotides are TGTGCCAGCAGCGTCGGGGGGCCAAATGAAAAACTGTTTTTT.

The rearrangement uses TRBV27 and TRBJ2-7; 9 bases map to TRBD2. Germline-derived CDR1 and CDR2 are MNHEY and SMNVEV (reference sequence). CDR3 length: 17 residues. The trim removed 2 bases at V and 6 bases at J, leaving 14 bases unmatched. In DNA, the CDR3 is TGTGCCAGCAGTTTACGGCCCCCAGCGGGGGGCCCTCTCGAGCAGTACTTC. The encoded protein is CASSLRPPAGGPLEQYF.

The V gene is TRBV4-1, the J gene TRBJ2-1, with 11 bases matching TRBD2. The V gene's germline CDR1 is MGHRA and CDR2 YSYEKL. This CDR3 has 16 amino acids. V shed 1 base, J shed 8 bases, and the junction held 7 bases outside the gene matches. The CDR3 reads CASSQVPTSGADEQFF. In nucleotides, the CDR3 is TGCGCCAGCAGCCAAGTTCCGACTAGCGGGGCAGATGAGCAGTTCTTC.

This clone has only one observation. The chain couples TRBV28 to TRBJ1-2; D gene ambiguous. Trimming removed 4 bases at V and 2 bases at J, with 11 bases between. This CDR3 is 14 amino acids long. Per germline, CDR1 MDHEN and CDR2 SYDVKM. CDR3 amino acids: CASSSLPNNYGYTF. CDR3 coding DNA: TGTGCCAGCAGTTCCCTCCCTAACAACTATGGCTACACCTTC.

The gene calls are TRBV4-1 and TRBJ2-4, with 7 bases aligning to TRBD2. Germline V gene data show CDR1 as MGHRA and CDR2 as YSYEKL. The CDR3 has 15 residues. V shed 4 bases and J 8 bases; nucleotides not matched to a gene: 11. CDR3 protein: CASSPPGQAGDIQYF. DNA for the CDR3: TGCGCCAGCAGCCCACCCGGCCAGGCGGGGGACATTCAGTACTTC.